This T cell receptor beta chain was documented in a study of CD8 T cells in ankylosing spondylitis. General study findings and limits: Prior literature has documented some motif variants in synovial fluid and blood from reactive arthritis.

MiXCR, applied by TCRdb to the 5' RACE reads, yields one record per CDR3 protein. There are some 220,000 distinct CDR3 sequences in the sample; roughly a tenth occur only once, and 2.6% lies in the top ten. This clonotype was seen at least ten times. Antigen specificity is unknown. The CDR3 has 14 amino acids. Germline CDR1 SGHRS, CDR2 YFSETQ. The ends were cut back, 1 base at V and 5 bases at J, with 12 bases in the middle. The sample taken for sequencing was blood, either unsorted or a sorted T cell fraction (not recorded which). The receptor comes from a male donor with ankylosing spondylitis or in good health (not recorded which). The rearrangement uses TRBV5-1 and TRBJ2-5; D is unclear. CDR3 amino acids: CASSLYLGLETQYF. The CDR3 coding sequence is TGCGCCAGCAGCTTGTATCTTGGGTTGGAGACCCAGTACTTC.